Sequencing of this T cell receptor (beta chain) was carried out in a study of blood T cell repertoires in COVID-19 (TCRdb year 2020). Study-level background: Samples covering the acute and convalescent phases of COVID-19 were provided by collaborators in the United States, Italy and Spain. The material from the prospective study consisted of cDNA or gDNA derived from T cells, B-cell-depleted T cells, or PBMCs. The dataset comprised deeply sampled blood TCRbeta repertoires from subjects exposed to, actively infected with, or recovered from COVID-19. A freely available public database, intended as a resource for researchers studying the immune response to SARS-CoV-2, is where the repertoires were released. The samples were drawn from two sources: the first 160 participants of the ongoing ImmuneRACE study, and 1,200 or so subjects contributed by 6 global collaborators. The sample metadata nearly always contained a de-identified subject ID, COVID-19 status, age in years and sex. Where HLA class I and class II types were available, the types were taken from metadata supplied by the sample provider, not from assay-based typing. Study-wide conclusions, independent of this receptor: The quantity of clinical and demographic metadata differed by source and by participant and was supplied without curation.

Details on this clone: What antigen it recognizes has not been identified. Within one base of it there is no much larger clone, and no base qualities were kept.

TCRbeta CDR3 regions were amplified from genomic DNA using the immunoSEQ Assay, a bias-controlled multiplex PCR. The study's own analysis went as follows. The number of nucleated cells in each sample was estimated from the amplification of reference gene primers within the assay. To quantify the absolute abundance of each unique TCRbeta CDR3 rearrangement, sequence reads were collapsed and filtered. Productive Simpson clonality was computed per sample as the square root of Simpson's diversity index over productive rearrangements. TCRdb obtained this table from immuneACCESS and retained in-frame rearrangements with V and J assigned. These tables miss some clones; where compared with another copy, unresolved V genes account for less than half of the shortfall, and the remainder is unexplained. Clonal size and the V and J genes are those of that table, whereas D and trimming came from the DNA. Counted in this sample were more than 300,000 clones; approximately 89% of them appeared once. The ten largest make up 1.5% to 2% of the sample.

At one collaborating source in Seattle, patients were enrolled during active infection and were followed longitudinally through the course of disease. The collaborating institutions used their own protocols to collect whole blood in K2EDTA tubes. For TCRbeta analysis, collaborators shipped samples in one of three forms: frozen whole blood, isolated PBMCs, or DNA extracted from either of those sample types. The CDR3 runs 13 residues from the cysteine to the phenylalanine. The kept DNA is CDR3 alone, 39 bases in frame from the first base. The germline V gene provides CDR1 SNHLY and CDR2 FYNNEI. Trimming takes 6 bases off V and 7 bases off J; junction bases not matched to a gene: 8.

The TCR comes from a woman aged 25 to 39 with COVID-19, enrolled during active disease. The rearranged segments are TRBV2 and TRBJ2-5; 7 of the junction bases match TRBD1. Sequenced input: peripheral blood. CDR3 reads: CASRGTAGATQYF. In nucleotide form, the sequence is TGTGCCAGCAGGGGGACAGCAGGAGCGACCCAGTACTTC.